This entry lists 20 T cell receptor beta chains sequenced from one sample in a study of blood T cell repertoires in COVID-19. The repertoire was sequenced with immunoSEQ multiplex PCR; TCRdb's copy has only in-frame clones and lacks some. Of some 270,000 clones detected, roughly nine tenths appear once; the ten largest clones hold roughly 1.6%. Sequencing was performed on peripheral blood. The source of these receptors is a woman aged 60-70 years who had recovered from COVID-19.

In regard to this clone: One end of the junction fails to match germline, which may point to a read error. The rearrangement uses TRBV7-7 and TRBJ2-1; D is possibly TRBD2 (6 bases). CDR1 and CDR2 from the germline V gene are SSHAT and FNYEAQ (reference sequence). This CDR3 has 15 residues. CDR3 DNA sequence: TGTGCTAGCAGCTTCTCGACGGGGGTTACATATGAGCAGTTCTTC. It translates to CASSFSTGVTYEQFF.

This clone was seen a few times. The CDR3 is CASSLIAGDYYEQYF. CDR3 nucleotide sequence: TGTGCCAGCAGCCTCATAGCGGGGGACTACTACGAGCAGTACTTC. The chain combines TRBV2 with TRBJ2-7; TRBD2 matches 9 bases. V gave up 6 bases and J gave up 3 bases; unmatched junction bases: 9. Germline CDR1 and CDR2: SNHLY and FYNNEI. This CDR3 has 15 amino acids.

The chain links TRBV28 to TRBJ2-1; possible D gene TRBD2, 5 bases. The germline V gene has CDR1 MDHEN and CDR2 SYDVKM. The V end lost 4 bases, the J end lost 7 bases, and 11 bases lay between the germline ends. This CDR3 contains 13 residues. CDR3 amino acids: CASSSSRGNEQFF. Here the CDR3 DNA reads TGTGCCAGCAGTTCCTCACGGGGAAATGAGCAGTTCTTC.

The V and J genes are TRBV6-5 and TRBJ2-7; D uncertain. Per germline, CDR1 MNHEY and CDR2 SVGAGI. V lost 6 bases and J 0 bases, leaving 12 bases between the germline ends. This CDR3 has 14 amino acids. The CDR3 bases are TGTGCCAGCAGCCGCCGTTCTAGCTCCTACGAGCAGTACTTC. Protein: CASSRRSSSYEQYF.

The chain has TRBV2 and TRBJ1-3, with D possibly matching TRBD1 (6 bases). Germline CDR1 is SNHLY and CDR2 is FYNNEI. V was clipped by 5 bases and J by 0 bases, with 29 bases between them. The CDR3 contains 21 residues. In DNA form, the CDR3 reads TGTGCCAGCAGTTGGGTGATGGGGGTCCGGAGTTGGGACACCTCTGGAAACACCATATATTTT. Encoded protein: CASSWVMGVRSWDTSGNTIYF.

This rearrangement joins TRBV5-4 to TRBJ2-5; the match to TRBD1 covers 12 bases. The germline V gene has CDR1 SGHNT and CDR2 YYREEE (reference sequence). V was pared by 4 bases and J by 5 bases, with 6 bases of the junction left unmatched. The CDR3 loop spans 15 amino acids. The DNA of the CDR3 is TGTGCCAGCAGCGCCCGGGACAGGGGGCAGGAGACCCAGTACTTC. Translated, it gives CASSARDRGQETQYF.

V gene TRBV5-1 combines with J gene TRBJ2-2, with a weak D call TRBD2 (5 bases). Germline V gene sequence: CDR1 SGHRS, CDR2 YFSETQ. The CDR3 sequence is 14 residues long. V lost 1 base, J lost 6 bases, and 10 bases lay in between. The DNA for the CDR3 is TGCGCCAGCAGCTTGATAGAGGGCGCCGGGGAGCTGTTTTTT. It specifies CASSLIEGAGELFF.

The chain has TRBV7-8 and TRBJ2-7; D remains ambiguous. Germline loops: CDR1 SGHVS, CDR2 FQNEAQ. Trimming stripped 2 bases from V and 3 bases from J, with 11 bases between. The CDR3 is 14 amino acids. CDR3 DNA sequence: TGTGCCAGCAGCTTAATGGTGGGCAGCTACGAGCAGTACTTC. It yields the protein CASSLMVGSYEQYF.

This chain uses TRBV5-6 with TRBJ2-1, with TRBD1 matching over 10 bases. V was clipped by 4 bases and J by 5 bases; unmatched bases: 6. This CDR3 region has 15 residues. From germline, CDR1 is SGHDT and CDR2 YYEEEE. As DNA, the CDR3 is TGTGCCAGCAGCGGCTCCGGGACAGGGGACAATGAGCAGTTCTTC. Protein: CASSGSGTGDNEQFF.

Turning to this clone: One end of the junction does not line up with germline, which may come from a read error. The chain recombines TRBV27 with TRBJ1-1; 7 nucleotides align to TRBD1. The CDR3 spans 12 residues. Looked up from germline, CDR1 is MNHEY and CDR2 is SMNVEV (reference sequence). The CDR3 loop is CASSLVPGTAIF. CDR3 nucleotide sequence: TGTGCCAGCAGTTTGGTGCCCGGGACAGCCATCTTT.

CDR3 coding DNA: TGTGCCAGCAGTTCCCGGGTTAGCACAGATACGCAGTATTTT. It encodes CASSSRVSTDTQYF. This chain uses TRBV6-5 with TRBJ2-3, with no clear D. Germline CDR1 and CDR2: MNHEY and SVGAGI. Trimming took off 4 bases at V and 0 bases at J, with 8 bases between the two ends. This CDR3 spans 14 amino acids.

The chain uses TRBV2 and TRBJ1-3; possible D gene TRBD1, 5 bases. There are 14 residues in the CDR3. V lost 7 bases, J lost 0 bases, and 10 bases lay in between. Germline-derived CDR1 and CDR2 are SNHLY and FYNNEI. In DNA form, the CDR3 reads TGTGCCAGCAACCGGGGGGACTCTGGAAACACCATATATTTT. This gives the protein CASNRGDSGNTIYF.

The rearrangement uses TRBV28 and TRBJ2-1, with D hard to call. Germline lookup yields CDR1 MDHEN and CDR2 SYDVKM. This CDR3 spans 14 amino acids. V was cut by 2 bases and J by 1 base, with 6 bases left in between. The CDR3: CASSLTRSYNEQFF. CDR3 sequence (DNA): TGTGCCAGCAGTTTAACCAGATCCTACAATGAGCAGTTCTTC.

The V gene is TRBV19, the J gene TRBJ2-1; 9 bases are shared with TRBD1. The trim removed 2 bases at V and 7 bases at J, leaving 12 bases unmatched. CDR1 and CDR2 (germline): LNHDA, SQIVND (reference sequence). The CDR3 contains 17 residues. The CDR3 sequence: CASSIWGISGQGNEQFF. DNA of the CDR3: TGTGCCAGTAGTATATGGGGAATTTCGGGACAGGGTAATGAGCAGTTCTTC.

As concerns this clone: The junction departs from germline at one end; a sequencing error may be responsible. The J gene is TRBJ1-4, the V gene TRBV7-7; tentatively, D is TRBD1 (6 bases). There are 14 residues in the CDR3. CDR1 is SSHAT, CDR2 FNYEAQ, per germline (reference sequence). The CDR3 nucleotides are TGTGCTAGCACCTGGACAGCAACTAATGAAAAACTGTTTTTT. Its protein is CASTWTATNEKLFF.

In regard to this clone: The same CDR3 also results from other DNA sequences found in this sample. CDR3 nucleotide sequence: TGTGCCAGCAGCTCAGGGGCCTATGGCTACACCTTC. Its protein is CASSSGAYGYTF. The rearrangement links TRBV12-3 or TRBV12-4 to TRBJ1-2, with D possibly matching TRBD1 (6 bases). The V end was cut by 6 bases, the J end by 4 bases, with 9 bases between. This CDR3 comprises 12 residues.

This clone was seen a single time. The rearrangement links TRBV7-2 to TRBJ2-2, with a tentative D call TRBD2 (5 bases). The CDR3 runs to 14 residues. With 5 bases removed from V and 4 bases from J, the gap between germline ends came to 11 bases. CDR1 is SGHTA, CDR2 FQGNSA, per germline. The CDR3 is CASSTGFITGELFF. The CDR3 DNA reads TGTGCCAGCAGCACGGGGTTTATCACCGGGGAGCTGTTTTTT. The variable domain in full, completed from reference TRBV7-2 and TRBJ2-2, reads GAGVSQSPSNKVTEKGKDVELRCDPISGHTALYWYRQSLGQGLEFLIYFQGNSAPDKSGLPSDRFSAERTGGSVSTLTIQRTQQEDSAVYLCASSTGFITGELFFGEGSRLTVL.

V is TRBV10-3 and J is TRBJ1-1, with 8 positions matching TRBD1. The CDR3 has 12 residues. The J segment lost 11 bases and the V segment lost 3 bases, leaving 5 bases of the junction unmatched. Germline CDR1 and CDR2: ENHRY and SYGVKD. CDR3 sequence reads: CAISERTGTAFF. The CDR3, as DNA: TGTGCCATCAGTGAAAGGACAGGGACCGCTTTCTTT.

This chain connects TRBV19 to TRBJ1-5; D is possibly TRBD1 (5 bases). CDR1 is LNHDA, CDR2 SQIVND, per germline (reference sequence). Trimming took off 7 bases at V and 9 bases at J, with 19 bases between the two ends. This CDR3 spans 14 amino acids. In nucleotides, the CDR3 is TGTGCCAGTACCACGCGGGGCGGCCCGAGGCCCCAGCATTTT. Its protein is CASTTRGGPRPQHF.

J is TRBJ1-1 and V is TRBV6-1; D gene unclear. Trimming pared 0 bases from V and 3 bases from J, leaving 5 bases between. The CDR3 has 13 amino acids. Germline assignment: CDR1 MNHNS and CDR2 SASEGT. CDR3 region: CASSEARYTEAFF. DNA for the CDR3: TGTGCCAGCAGTGAAGCGCGGTACACTGAAGCTTTCTTT.